This TCR beta chain was retrieved from a study of blood T cell repertoires in COVID-19. As for the study in general: Collection of acute and convalescent COVID-19 samples took place in the United States, Italy and Spain. Sources were T cells, B-cell-depleted T cells, or PBMCs; the material itself was cDNA or gDNA.

Here immunoSEQ multiplex PCR was the method, and the copy in TCRdb shows in-frame clones only, minus some. The profile shows 55,000 to 75,000 clones, around three quarters of them singletons. The specimen sequenced was peripheral blood. The source of this sequence is a man in his 60s with acute or convalescent COVID-19.

Here the CDR3 DNA reads TGTGCCAGCAGCTTAGAGCCCGAGGATAGCTATGGCTACACCTTC. Translation: CASSLEPEDSYGYTF. The chain joins TRBV11-2 to TRBJ1-2; no definite D call. Trimming took 0 bases from V and 4 from J, leaving 12 bases between them. The CDR3 has 15 amino acids. CDR1 is SGHAT, CDR2 FQNNGV, per germline.